This T cell receptor (beta chain) is drawn from a study of CD8 T cells in ankylosing spondylitis. This CDR3 is 11 amino acids long. The ends were cut back, 8 bases at V and 8 bases at J, with 9 bases in the middle. The germline V gene has CDR1 MNHNY and CDR2 SVGAGI (reference sequence). In its sample, this clonotype was seen many times. TCRdb fed the 5' RACE reads into MiXCR, producing one record per CDR3 protein. The profile shows approximately 250,000 distinct CDR3 sequences, 8% to 11% of them singletons. The chain links TRBV6-6 to TRBJ2-2; D is perhaps TRBD2 (5 bases). The sequence derives from a male donor with ankylosing spondylitis or in good health (not recorded which). Sequencing was performed on blood, either unsorted or a sorted T cell fraction (not recorded which). DNA for the CDR3: TGTGCCAGCGGTAGCGCTGGGGAGCTGTTTTTT. Translated, it gives CASGSAGELFF.